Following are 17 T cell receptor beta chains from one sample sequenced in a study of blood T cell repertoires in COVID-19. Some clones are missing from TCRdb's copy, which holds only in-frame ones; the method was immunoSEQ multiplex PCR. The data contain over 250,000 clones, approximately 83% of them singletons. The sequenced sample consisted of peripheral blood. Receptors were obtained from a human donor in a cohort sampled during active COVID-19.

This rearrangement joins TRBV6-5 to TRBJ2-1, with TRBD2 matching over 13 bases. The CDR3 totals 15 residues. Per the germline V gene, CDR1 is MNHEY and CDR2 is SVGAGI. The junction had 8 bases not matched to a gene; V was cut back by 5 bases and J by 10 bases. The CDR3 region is CASSKLAGGPGEQFF. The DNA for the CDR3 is TGTGCCAGCAGTAAACTAGCGGGAGGGCCGGGGGAGCAGTTCTTC.

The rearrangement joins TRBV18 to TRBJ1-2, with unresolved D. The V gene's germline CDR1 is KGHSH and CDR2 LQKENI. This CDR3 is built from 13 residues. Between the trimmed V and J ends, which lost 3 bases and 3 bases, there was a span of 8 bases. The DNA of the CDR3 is TGTGCCAGCTCACCGGCAGTGGACTATGGCTACACCTTC. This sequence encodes CASSPAVDYGYTF.

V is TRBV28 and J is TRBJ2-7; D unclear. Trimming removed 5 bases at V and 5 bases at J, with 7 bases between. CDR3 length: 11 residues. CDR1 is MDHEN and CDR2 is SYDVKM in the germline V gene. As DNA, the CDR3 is TGTGCCAGCAGTCTACTCGACGAGCAGTACTTC. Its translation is CASSLLDEQYF.

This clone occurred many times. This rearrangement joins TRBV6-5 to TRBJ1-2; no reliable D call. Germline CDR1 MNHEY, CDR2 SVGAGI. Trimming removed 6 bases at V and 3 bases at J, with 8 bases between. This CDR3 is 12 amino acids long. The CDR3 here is CASRETYYGYTF. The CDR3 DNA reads TGTGCCAGCAGAGAGACATACTATGGCTACACCTTC.

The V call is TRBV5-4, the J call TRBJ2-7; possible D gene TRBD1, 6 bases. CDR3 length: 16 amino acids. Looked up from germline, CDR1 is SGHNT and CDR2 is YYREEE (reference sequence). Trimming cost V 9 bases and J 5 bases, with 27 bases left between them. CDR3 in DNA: TGTGCCACCAGATCCAGCTTAGGGGGAGTAGTGGACGAGCAGTACTTC. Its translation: CATRSSLGGVVDEQYF.

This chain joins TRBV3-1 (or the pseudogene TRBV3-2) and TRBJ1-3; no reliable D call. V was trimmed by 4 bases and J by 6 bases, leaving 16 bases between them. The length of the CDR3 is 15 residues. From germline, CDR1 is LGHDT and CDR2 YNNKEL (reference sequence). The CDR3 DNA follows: TGTGCCAGCAGCCGCGTCAGTTACAGCATAAACACCATATATTTT. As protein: CASSRVSYSINTIYF.

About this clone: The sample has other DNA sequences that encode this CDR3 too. CDR3 in DNA: TGTGCCAGCTCACCTTCAGGGGGCTATGGCTACACCTTC. It encodes CASSPSGGYGYTF. V and J are TRBV18 and TRBJ1-2; 7 bases line up with TRBD1. J gave up 4 bases and V 3 bases, and 2 bases lay outside the gene matches. The CDR3 totals 13 residues. CDR1 is KGHSH, CDR2 LQKENI, per germline.

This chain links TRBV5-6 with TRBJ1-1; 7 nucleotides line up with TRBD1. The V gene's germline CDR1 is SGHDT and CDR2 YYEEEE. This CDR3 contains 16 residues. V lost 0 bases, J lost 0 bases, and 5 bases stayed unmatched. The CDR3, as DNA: TGTGCCAGCAGCTTGGAGGGACAGATTATGAACACTGAAGCTTTCTTT. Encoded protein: CASSLEGQIMNTEAFF.

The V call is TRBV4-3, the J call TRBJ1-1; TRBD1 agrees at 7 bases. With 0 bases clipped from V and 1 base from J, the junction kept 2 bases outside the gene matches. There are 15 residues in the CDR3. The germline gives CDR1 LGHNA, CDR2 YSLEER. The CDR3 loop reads CASSQDHRGNTEAFF. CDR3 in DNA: TGCGCCAGCAGCCAAGATCACAGGGGGAACACTGAAGCTTTCTTT.

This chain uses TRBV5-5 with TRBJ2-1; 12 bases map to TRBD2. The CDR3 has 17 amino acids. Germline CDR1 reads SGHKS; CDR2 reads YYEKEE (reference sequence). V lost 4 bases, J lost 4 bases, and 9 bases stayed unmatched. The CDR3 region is CASSLTGTSGRYNEQFF. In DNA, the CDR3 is TGTGCCAGCAGCCTTACCGGGACTAGCGGGCGTTACAATGAGCAGTTCTTC.

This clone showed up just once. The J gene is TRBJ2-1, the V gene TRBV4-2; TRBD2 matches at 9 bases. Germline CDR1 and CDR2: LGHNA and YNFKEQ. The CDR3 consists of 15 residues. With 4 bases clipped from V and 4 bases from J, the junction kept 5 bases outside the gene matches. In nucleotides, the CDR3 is TGTGCCAGCAGCCGAAGACTAGCGGATTACAATGAGCAGTTCTTC. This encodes CASSRRLADYNEQFF.

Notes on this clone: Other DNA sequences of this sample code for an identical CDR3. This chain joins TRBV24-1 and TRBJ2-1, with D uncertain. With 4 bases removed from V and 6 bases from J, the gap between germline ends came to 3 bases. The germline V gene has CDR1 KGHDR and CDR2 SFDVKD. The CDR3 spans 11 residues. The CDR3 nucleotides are TGTGCCACCAGTGACCTCAATGAGCAGTTCTTC. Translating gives CATSDLNEQFF.

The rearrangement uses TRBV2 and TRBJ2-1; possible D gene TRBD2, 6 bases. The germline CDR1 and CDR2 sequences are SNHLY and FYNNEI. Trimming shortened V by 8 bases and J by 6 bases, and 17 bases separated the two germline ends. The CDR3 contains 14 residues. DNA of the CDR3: TGTGCCAGCTCGTCCGGGAGAGCCAGCAATGAGCAGTTCTTC. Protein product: CASSSGRASNEQFF.

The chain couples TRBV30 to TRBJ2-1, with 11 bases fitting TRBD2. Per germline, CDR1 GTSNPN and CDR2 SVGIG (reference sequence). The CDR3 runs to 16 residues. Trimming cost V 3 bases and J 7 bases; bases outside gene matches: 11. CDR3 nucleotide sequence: TGTGCCTGGAGCATTAGCGGGAGGGGATTTGGGAATGAGCAGTTCTTC. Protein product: CAWSISGRGFGNEQFF.

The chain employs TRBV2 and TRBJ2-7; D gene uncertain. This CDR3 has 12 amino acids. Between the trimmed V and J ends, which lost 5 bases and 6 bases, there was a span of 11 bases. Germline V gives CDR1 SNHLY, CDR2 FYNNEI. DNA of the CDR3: TGTGCCAGCAGTTTCGACTTGGGCGAGCAGTACTTC. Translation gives CASSFDLGEQYF.

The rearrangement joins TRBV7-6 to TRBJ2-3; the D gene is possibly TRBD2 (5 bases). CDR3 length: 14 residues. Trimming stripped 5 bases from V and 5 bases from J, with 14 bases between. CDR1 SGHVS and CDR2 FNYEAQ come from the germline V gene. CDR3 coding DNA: TGTGCCAGCAGCCGATTCGGGGAGAGAGATACGCAGTATTTT. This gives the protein CASSRFGERDTQYF. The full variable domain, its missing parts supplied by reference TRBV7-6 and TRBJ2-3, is GAGVSQSPRYKVTKRGQDVALRCDPISGHVSLYWYRQALGQGPEFLTYFNYEAQQDKSGLPNDRFSAERPEGSISTLTIQRTEQRDSAMYRCASSRFGERDTQYFGPGTRLTVL.

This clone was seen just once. The CDR3 region has the DNA TGCAGCGTTGAAGGGACTAGCGGGAGAACGACAGATACGCAGTATTTT. Translated, it gives CSVEGTSGRTTDTQYF. The chain combines TRBV29-1 with TRBJ2-3; 13 bases align to TRBD2. CDR3 length equals 16 residues. The V gene's germline CDR1 is SQVTM and CDR2 ANQGSEA. With V trimmed by 1 base and J by 3 bases, 4 bases remained unmatched.